This T cell receptor beta chain is from a study of blood T cell repertoires in COVID-19. Study in general: Whether acute or convalescent, the COVID-19 samples came from the United States, Italy and Spain. PBMCs, B-cell-depleted T cells, or T cells provided the cDNA or gDNA that made up the material.

This clone has only a few counts. Germline V lookup: CDR1 SGHTA, CDR2 FQGNSA. Trimming took off 3 bases at V and 2 bases at J, with 10 bases between the two ends. The length of the CDR3 is 14 residues. Authors' data handling: Researchers report that nucleated cell counts were estimated from reference gene primer amplification. Sequencing was performed with immunoSEQ multiplex PCR; in TCRdb, only in-frame clones are kept and a portion is missing. The DNA was the basis for D and trimming; V, J and clone size are from that table. The sample records roughly 220,000 clones, 80% to 90% being singletons. The J gene is TRBJ1-2, the V gene TRBV7-2; D gene uncertain. The receptor's source is a man between 25 and 39 years old with active or convalescent COVID-19. Specimen: peripheral blood. The CDR3 DNA reads TGTGCCAGCAGCTTTAGTACAGAAAACTATGGCTACACCTTC. It yields the protein CASSFSTENYGYTF.